Sequencing of this T cell receptor beta chain was carried out in a study of shared clonotypes between healthy human individuals (dated by TCRdb to 2020 to 2021). For context, the study as a whole: The cohort comprised two women and a few men aged 18 to 49 years. For each donor, three plates each were used for CD4 naive and CD4 memory, two plates were used for CD8 naive, and one plate was used for CD8 memory. Per donor, leukapheresis produced somewhere between about 0.94 and 9.5 billion PBMCs. Blood TCR repertoires of about five healthy adults were deeply sequenced to estimate repertoire size and the extent of clonotype sharing between individuals. Different laboratories and diverse techniques were used to prepare libraries and sequence TCR repertoires, to increase sequencing depth and limit assay-specific biases. Broad study findings and their caveats: Naive subsets generally had larger estimated clonotype richness than memory subsets. Sharing across a few donors was observed for roughly 5.4% of naive CD4, over 3% of naive CD8, around 2.5% of memory CD4, and about 0.4% of memory CD8 clonotypes. Higher generation probabilities were observed for clonotypes shared by all four sorted-subset donors than for non-shared clonotypes. Pairwise subsampling indicated that sequencing depth was expected to affect the degree of clonotype sharing among donors. Even with the large sequencing depth, rarefaction of the sorted-subset datasets indicated that sequencing was incomplete. The small number of donors limited the genetic and exposure-history diversity represented. Only blood was sampled, and tissue TCR repertoires likely differ from those in blood.

This clone has a single count. Its antigen remains undetermined. A far larger clone is off by one base, so a read error is likely. From a lookup of the germline V gene, CDR1 and CDR2 are SGDLS and YYNGEE. A distance of 10 bases separates the germline ends of V and J, which lose 2 bases and 2 bases respectively. Inclusive of the bounding cysteine and phenylalanine, the CDR3 is 14 residues long. The kept DNA is CDR3 alone, 42 bases in frame from the first base. Healthy HIV-negative adults with no recently reported acute infections or vaccinations were included as donors. All donors were Caucasian adults living in Nashville, Tennessee, USA. CD4+ T cells were enriched by magnetic negative selection; naive cells were then positively selected on CD45RA, and the negative fraction formed the memory subset. Blood was collected by leukapheresis, and PBMCs were isolated by Ficoll-Histopaque density gradient centrifugation and then cryopreserved in liquid nitrogen vapor phase. Purity and quantity of every magnetically sorted T cell population were checked by analytical flow cytometry. Each sorted fraction had its genomic DNA isolated and then quantified by UV absorbance on a Nanodrop 2000c.

Using the deep immunoSEQ assay, TCR CDR3 regions were amplified from genomic DNA by multiplex PCR. Genomic DNA extracted from each cell subset was distributed evenly over all wells of several immunoSEQ 96-well plates, and each plate served as one replicate. Each replicate PCR for sorted subsets received about 220 ng genomic DNA, equal to roughly 30,000 T cell genomes. Purified libraries were quantified with a Qubit 3.0 fluorometer, sized on a Bioanalyzer 2100, and re-quantified with the KAPA Library Quantification kit. Every immunoSEQ 96-well plate was sequenced on a separate single-read 150-cycle Illumina NextSeq 550 flow cell. As for how the authors treated the data: Because the immunoSEQ output included only junctional sequences and no quality scores, the filtering could not be the same as the filtering used for full-length reads. To assign V/J genes and CDR3, sequences were annotated using PyIR, a Python wrapper for IgBLAST v1.9, with IMGT germline references. Any read was removed if the V/J assignment was weak (E-value above 1e-6), the CDR3 was missing, or the read contained stop codons, out-of-frame junctions, or ambiguous translated residues. V3J clonotypes were defined by identical inferred V gene, J gene, and CDR3 amino acid sequence. To compute the percentage overlap between repertoires, the number of shared unique clonotypes was divided by the size of the smaller repertoire. Repertoire richness was assessed with RTK rarefaction, the Chao1 estimator, and Recon v2.1 estimates of unobserved clonotypes. OLGA was used to compute generation probabilities for all TCRbeta clonotypes that the gDNA method yielded from a handful of donors. TCRdb carries this immuneACCESS record with in-frame sequences only. Its versions omit some clonotypes, under half of them owing to an unresolved V gene in the studies checked, with the rest unexplained. V, J and clone size are those of that table, while D and trimming were read from the DNA. The sample yields about 700,000 clones; approximately 79% were counted once. About 1.7% of the sample lies in the top ten.

This clonotype was obtained from a woman in her 30s in good health. Specimen: memory CD4+ T cells sorted from blood. The intended sense of this specimen's cell subset or site label: CD45RA-negative fraction. The sequence joins TRBV9 to TRBJ1-2, and possibly TRBD1, on 6 matching bases. The bases are TGTGCCAGCAGCGTTACAGGGATGAACTATGGCTACACCTTC. Translated, this gives CASSVTGMNYGYTF.